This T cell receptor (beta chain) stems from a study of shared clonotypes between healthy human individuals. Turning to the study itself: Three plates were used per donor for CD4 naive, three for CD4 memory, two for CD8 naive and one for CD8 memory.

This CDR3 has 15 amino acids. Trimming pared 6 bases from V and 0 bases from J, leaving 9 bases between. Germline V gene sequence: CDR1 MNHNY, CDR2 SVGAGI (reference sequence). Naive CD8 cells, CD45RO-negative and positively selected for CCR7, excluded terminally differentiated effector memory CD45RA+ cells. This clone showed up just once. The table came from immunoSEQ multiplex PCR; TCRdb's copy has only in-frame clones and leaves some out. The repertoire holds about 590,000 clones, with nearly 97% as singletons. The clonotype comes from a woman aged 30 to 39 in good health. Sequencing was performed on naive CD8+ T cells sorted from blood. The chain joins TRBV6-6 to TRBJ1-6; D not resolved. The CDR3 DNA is TGTGCCAGCAGCCCTGCCCCCTCCTATAATTCACCCCTCCACTTT. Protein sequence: CASSPAPSYNSPLHF.